A selection of T cell receptor beta chains follows, all from one sample in a study of T cell repertoires in cytomegalovirus infection. Each CDR3 protein is one row after TCRdb ran MiXCR on the reads. The sample holds just under 300,000 distinct CDR3 sequences, around 10% seen once. The sample taken for sequencing was PBMCs. Receptors originate from a human donor in good health (CMV status not recorded). Some clones in this sample may be carry-over from other donors' samples. Each CDR3 is given with its conserved first and last residue. The order of the fields is clone size, D gene, J gene, V gene, CDR3 DNA, CDR3 protein. The D gene is left open where the match is weak. Rows give clone size only sometimes, using once, few, many, or a class for an expanded clone.

many,TRBD1,TRBJ2-2,TRBV6-2/TRBV6-3,TGTGCCAGCAGTGGACAGGATAACACCGGGGAGCTGTTTTTT,CASSGQDNTGELFF
many,NA,TRBJ2-7,TRBV5-6,TGTGCCAGCAGCTTGGCCGGACCCAACTACGAGCAGTACTTC,CASSLAGPNYEQYF
many,NA,TRBJ1-5,TRBV28,TGTGCCAGCAGACCCCGATGGGGGGGAGAATTACGCAATCAGCCCCAGCATTTT,CASRPRWGGELRNQPQHF
many,NA,TRBJ2-4,TRBV29-1,TGCAGCGTTGAAGGGGTCGTAGCCAAAAACATTCAGTACTTC,CSVEGVVAKNIQYF
NA,NA,TRBJ2-2,TRBV5-4,TGTGCCGCGGACCTCCGGAACACCGGGGAGCTGTTTTTT,CAADLRNTGELFF
NA,NA,TRBJ2-3,TRBV11-2,TGTGCCAGCAGCCCCGGGGGTGGTACTAGCACAAATACGCAGTATTTT,CASSPGGGTSTNTQYF
NA,NA,TRBJ1-2,TRBV15,TGTGCCACCAGCAGAGATCAGCTTAACTATGGCTACACCTTC,CATSRDQLNYGYTF
few,NA,TRBJ2-6,TRBV3-1,TGTGCCAGCAGCCAAGATCGGAACTTCTTCTCTGGGGCCAACGTCCTGACTTTC,CASSQDRNFFSGANVLTF
few,TRBD2,TRBJ2-1,TRBV29-1,TGCAGCGGTGGGACTACTTTTGGGAATGAGCAGTTCTTC,CSGGTTFGNEQFF
NA,NA,TRBJ2-3,TRBV5-4,TGTGCCAGCAGCTTGCCAGGGCGCACAGATACGCAGTATTTT,CASSLPGRTDTQYF
many,NA,TRBJ1-3,TRBV6-6,TGTGCCAGCAGTTACGGGATGCCTTACTCTGGAAACACCATATATTTT,CASSYGMPYSGNTIYF
many,NA,TRBJ1-2,TRBV12-3/TRBV12-4,TGTGCCAGTAGTGGGATTGGCTATGGCTACACCTTC,CASSGIGYGYTF
NA,NA,TRBJ1-5,TRBV2,TGTGCCAGCACCATGGACGGATCCCATCAACCCCAGCATTTT,CASTMDGSHQPQHF
few,TRBD2,TRBJ2-5,TRBV20-1,TGCAGTGCTGGAACGACTAGCGGGATACAAGAGACCCAGTACTTC,CSAGTTSGIQETQYF
NA,NA,TRBJ2-5,TRBV2,TGTGCCAGCAGTGTGGATCAGCAAGAGACCCAGTACTTC,CASSVDQQETQYF
few,NA,TRBJ2-1,TRBV12-3/TRBV12-4,TGTGCCAGCAGGTTCTACAATGAGCAGTTCTTC,CASRFYNEQFF
few,NA,TRBJ2-5,TRBV29-1,TGCAGCGTCCCCGCGCTAGGGTCTCAGACCCAGTACTTC,CSVPALGSQTQYF
many,NA,TRBJ2-3,TRBV20-1,TGCAGTGCTAGAGGCCCCGGGGATACGCAGTATTTT,CSARGPGDTQYF
once,NA,TRBJ1-5,TRBV5-1,TGCGCCAGCGGACTCCAGGGTTCAGGGTATCATCATCAGCCCCAGCATTTT,CASGLQGSGYHHQPQHF
few,TRBD2,TRBJ2-1,TRBV5-5,TGTGCCAGCATCCCTACCCCTGCGGGGGGCAATGAGCAGTTCTTC,CASIPTPAGGNEQFF
many,NA,TRBJ1-2,TRBV7-2,TGTGCCAGCAGCTTAGACGGGGGCCATGGCTACACCTTC,CASSLDGGHGYTF
NA,NA,TRBJ1-2,TRBV2,TGTCCAAGCGGGGCGGAACCCACTAACTATGGCTACACCTTC,CPSGAEPTNYGYTF
many,TRBD2,TRBJ2-3,TRBV5-1,TGCGCCAGCAGCTTTGCTAGCGGGGCCACAGATACGCAGTATTTT,CASSFASGATDTQYF
few,NA,TRBJ2-3,TRBV20-1,TGCAGTGCTAGCGATGGACAGACCATCACAGATACGCAGTATTTT,CSASDGQTITDTQYF
few,TRBD1,TRBJ1-6,TRBV28,TGTGCCAGCAGTCCCCAGACAGGGGGTTTGTCACCCCTCCACTTT,CASSPQTGGLSPLHF